This T cell receptor (beta chain) was identified in a study of CD8+CD57+ T cells in acquired aplastic anemia. This clonotype appeared many times. The CDR3 has 17 amino acids. The J segment lost 3 bases and the V segment lost 5 bases, leaving 15 bases of the junction unmatched. It was genomic DNA that served as the template for profiling TCR beta VDJ and CDR3. TCRdb independently ran MiXCR on the reads; one entry per CDR3 protein. The table includes 150,000 or so distinct CDR3 sequences, under 75% detected once. The material sequenced was sorted CD4+, CD8+, or CD8+CD57+ T cells (not recorded which) from PBMCs. The receptor comes from a human donor in good health. The chain combines TRBV12-3 or TRBV12-4 with TRBJ2-5; TRBD1 matches 7 bases. CDR3 coding DNA: TGTGCCAGCAGTCAGGGGGTAACGGGACGCCCGGAAGAGACCCAGTACTTC. Its protein is CASSQGVTGRPEETQYF.